The 8 T cell receptor beta chains below come from one sample, sequenced in a study of patients and donors after allogeneic stem cell transplantation. Using its own MiXCR run on the RT-PCR reads, TCRdb lists one record per CDR3 protein. The repertoire holds some 880,000 distinct CDR3 sequences, over 15% seen once, with 5% to 6.5% in the top ten. The material sequenced was blood, either unsorted or a sorted T cell fraction (not recorded which). These receptors originate from a human donor who was either an allogeneic HSCT recipient or a stem cell or donor lymphocyte infusion donor (not recorded which). It is not recorded whose cells these are; they may come from a transplant donor.

The chain couples TRBV6-1 to TRBJ1-5; 7 positions match TRBD1. This CDR3 contains 15 residues. The V and J ends lost 6 bases and 2 bases, in that order; junction bases with no gene match: 7. CDR1 is MNHNS, CDR2 SASEGT, per germline. In DNA, the CDR3 is TGTGCCAGCAGCCAAACAGGGGTCGGCAATCAGCCCCAGCATTTT. Encoded protein: CASSQTGVGNQPQHF.

This chain links TRBV30 with TRBJ1-2; TRBD1 matches 10 bases. This CDR3 comprises 15 residues. V lost 3 bases, J lost 3 bases, and 7 bases stayed unmatched. CDR1 and CDR2 from the germline V gene are GTSNPN and SVGIG (reference sequence). In DNA form, the CDR3 reads TGTGCCTGGAGACGGGACAGGGGTGACCACTATGGCTACACCTTC. This codes for CAWRRDRGDHYGYTF.

This clonotype has a handful of counts. The chain is built from TRBV7-2 and TRBJ1-1; 7 bases agree with TRBD1. J was trimmed by 4 bases and V by 7 bases; bases with no gene match: 6. From germline, CDR1 is SGHTA and CDR2 FQGNSA. The CDR3 has 13 amino acids. Here the CDR3 reads CASIPRQGTEAFF. The CDR3 DNA sequence: TGTGCCAGCATCCCCAGACAGGGCACTGAAGCTTTCTTT.

This clonotype has ten or more counts. The CDR3 spells CASRLLQGNTEAFF. CDR3 sequence (DNA): TGCGCCAGCAGGCTCTTACAGGGGAACACTGAAGCTTTCTTT. This sequence joins TRBV5-1 and TRBJ1-1; TRBD1 is a possible D gene (6 bases). Germline V CDR1 and CDR2: SGHRS, YFSETQ. This CDR3 region has 14 residues. The V end lost 5 bases, the J end lost 1 base, and 12 bases lay between the germline ends.

This clonotype was seen only a few times. The rearrangement joins TRBV4-2 to TRBJ2-7; no clear D. The germline V gene has CDR1 LGHNA and CDR2 YNFKEQ. The CDR3 totals 13 residues. Trimming took 2 bases from V and 4 from J, leaving 9 bases between them. CDR3 amino acids: CASSQFRVYEQYF. As DNA, the CDR3 is TGTGCCAGCAGCCAATTCAGAGTGTACGAGCAGTACTTC.

The chain carries TRBV20-1 and TRBJ2-7, with TRBD2 matching over 8 bases. The CDR3 loop spans 13 amino acids. V lost 6 bases, J lost 4 bases, and 8 bases stayed unmatched. Germline V gene sequence: CDR1 DFQATT, CDR2 SNEGSKA (reference sequence). Here the CDR3 DNA reads TGCAGTGCGGAGAGCAGCGGGGGTTACGAGCAGTACTTC. Amino acid sequence: CSAESSGGYEQYF.

This clonotype showed up just a few times. The genes are TRBV5-1 and TRBJ2-7, with TRBD2 matching over 8 bases. V dropped 3 bases and J dropped 2; count of bases not matched to a gene: 4. CDR1 and CDR2 from the germline V gene are SGHRS and YFSETQ. The CDR3 consists of 14 residues. CDR3 bases: TGCGCCAGCAGCTCGGGACTAGAGCCCTACGAGCAGTACTTC. It codes for CASSSGLEPYEQYF.

The J gene is TRBJ1-2, the V gene TRBV29-1; D is undetermined. Germline V lookup: CDR1 SQVTM, CDR2 ANQGSEA. The CDR3 runs 11 residues. CDR3 sequence: CSSDGPYGYTF. CDR3 nucleotides: TGCAGTTCTGACGGACCCTATGGCTACACCTTC. The variable domain in full, completed from reference TRBV29-1 and TRBJ1-2, reads SAVISQKPSRDICQRGTSLTIQCQVDSQVTMMFWYRQQPGQSLTLIATANQGSEATYESGFVIDKFPISRPNLTFSTLTVSNMSPEDSSIYLCSSDGPYGYTFGSGTRLTVV.